Here is one T cell receptor beta chain with its context. What it binds is unknown. This sample is part of a study of T cell responses to AZD1222 COVID-19 vaccine. General study points: Seropositive AZD1222 recipients at baseline numbered only five or six.

The data were produced by immunoSEQ multiplex PCR, yet TCRdb's version contains in-frame clones alone and is incomplete. The profile shows 85,000 to 95,000 clones, 70% to 90% of them singletons. The germline V gene has CDR1 DFQATT and CDR2 SNEGSKA (reference sequence). The CDR3 runs to 11 residues. The ends were cut back, 6 bases at V and 3 bases at J, with 9 bases in the middle. The material sequenced was peripheral blood, taken 28 days after the second AZD1222 dose. V is TRBV20-1 and J is TRBJ2-7; no firm D call. This TCR derives from an adult who received the AZD1222 COVID-19 vaccine. The CDR3 DNA sequence: TGCAGTGCGTGGGTGGGCTACGAGCAGTACTTC. Its protein product is CSAWVGYEQYF.